This entry concerns a single T cell receptor (beta chain). Its cognate antigen is unknown. This record belongs to a study of identical twins. Each donor was a healthy Caucasian. The CDR3 consists of 13 residues. V was shortened by 6 bases and J by 7 bases, with 15 bases between the two germline ends. Per the germline V gene, CDR1 is MNHNS and CDR2 is SASEGT. TCRdb re-called the 5' RACE reads with MiXCR, one entry per CDR3 protein. This sample has 460,000 or so distinct CDR3 sequences, with 13% to 15% found just once. Study-level points and caveats: The authors drew conclusions from cross-sectional statistical analysis rather than following the same donors.

The same specimen was also included in a second study, on yellow fever vaccine responses in identical twins.

The V and J genes are TRBV6-1 and TRBJ2-5; D gene uncertain. This sequence originates from a woman aged 18-35 years in good health. The sequenced material came from CD4+ T cells sorted from blood. The CDR3 loop reads CASRQTILRTQYF. CDR3 nucleotide sequence: TGTGCCAGCAGACAAACCATCCTTAGGACCCAGTACTTC.